The clone carrying this T cell receptor (beta chain) was counted between two and nine times. The antigen is undetermined. V lost 2 bases and J 0 bases, leaving 11 bases between the germline ends. Germline CDR1 and CDR2: SGHTA and FQGNSA. This CDR3 spans 16 amino acids. TCRdb fed the reads into MiXCR, producing one record per CDR3 protein. Found here are some 500,000 distinct CDR3 sequences, 40% of them singletons; the top ten hold more than 40%. The record originates from a study of T cell repertoires in cytomegalovirus infection. As for the study in general: The authors used CMV epitopes that were HLA-C-restricted (recently identified) and HLA-B-restricted (well studied). Based on public TCR beta signatures, there were indications of CMV infection and of a matching HLA type.

Study outcomes and limitations: Identification of carriers of CMV plus the relevant HLA was performed using cumulative public TCR beta family frequency. CMV-specific TCR beta clonotypes restricted by HLA-C dominated the ex vivo response.

This rearrangement joins TRBV7-2 to TRBJ1-3; no clear D gene. The TCR comes from a human donor in good health (CMV status not recorded). Some clones in this sample may be carry-over from other donors' samples. Sample: cultured PBMCs, taken from culture after CMV antigen stimulation. The CDR3 coding sequence is TGTGCCAGCAGCTTACGGCCCCGGAGCTCTGGAAACACCATATATTTT. This encodes CASSLRPRSSGNTIYF.